Listed here are 22 T cell receptor beta chains from one sample, sequenced in a study of blood T cell repertoires in COVID-19. Generated by immunoSEQ multiplex PCR, the TCRdb table keeps only in-frame clones and is missing some. The table shows under 250,000 clones, with 70% to 90% occurring only once. Specimen: peripheral blood. All receptors derive from a woman between 55 and 75 years old with active or convalescent COVID-19.

The rearrangement joins TRBV11-3 to TRBJ2-5; 12 bases map to TRBD2. This CDR3 has 16 residues. V gave up 5 bases and J gave up 5 bases; unmatched junction bases: 9. Germline V lookup: CDR1 SGHNT, CDR2 YENEEA. DNA for the CDR3: TGTGCCAGCAGCCTTCGGACTAGCGGGGTAGGGGAGACCCAGTACTTC. Translating gives CASSLRTSGVGETQYF.

This chain joins TRBV6-2 or TRBV6-3 and TRBJ2-1; TRBD2 agrees at 11 bases. With V trimmed by 5 bases and J by 4 bases, 10 bases remained unmatched. Germline CDR1 reads MNHEY; CDR2 reads SVGEGT. The CDR3 has 17 residues. CDR3: CASSPVAGGGGYNEQFF. CDR3 in DNA: TGTGCCAGCAGTCCCGTAGCGGGGGGGGGCGGTTACAATGAGCAGTTCTTC.

The chain couples TRBV18 to TRBJ2-7, with no clear D. Germline V gene lookup returns CDR1 KGHSH and CDR2 LQKENI. V dropped 3 bases and J dropped 0 bases, with 3 bases sitting between them. This CDR3 comprises 12 residues. In DNA, the CDR3 is TGTGCCAGCTCACCTAGCTCCTACGAGCAGTACGTC. Encoded protein: CASSPSSYEQYV.

V usage is TRBV5-4 and J usage is TRBJ2-2; D might be TRBD1 (6 bases). The ends were cut back, 3 bases at V and 2 bases at J, with 14 bases in the middle. The CDR3 is 16 residues long. In germline, CDR1 is SGHNT, CDR2 YYREEE (reference sequence). The chain's CDR3 is CASSSLDRSNTGELFF. In DNA form, the CDR3 reads TGTGCCAGCAGCTCTCTCGACAGGTCCAACACCGGGGAGCTGTTTTTT.

V and J are TRBV5-1 and TRBJ1-2; the D gene is possibly TRBD1 (5 bases). There are 16 residues in the CDR3. The V gene's germline CDR1 is SGHRS and CDR2 YFSETQ. The V and J ends lost 0 bases and 1 base respectively, with 13 bases between them. CDR3: CASSLASDTGNYGYTF. In DNA, the CDR3 is TGCGCCAGCAGCTTGGCTTCGGACACCGGTAACTATGGCTACACCTTC.

The chain has TRBV4-1 and TRBJ1-3; TRBD1 matches at 7 bases. Germline CDR1 MGHRA, CDR2 YSYEKL. Trimming cost V 0 bases and J 8 bases; bases outside gene matches: 7. The CDR3 spans 15 residues. Here the CDR3 reads CASSQDQGVIDTIYF. The CDR3 DNA follows: TGCGCCAGCAGCCAAGATCAGGGGGTGATAGACACCATATATTTT.

The chain joins TRBV23-1 to TRBJ1-5, with 9 bases that match TRBD1. TRBV23-1 is assigned to the ORF class and has an uncertain function. This CDR3 region has 16 residues. The V gene end was trimmed by 2 bases and the J gene end by 2 bases; junction bases not matched to a gene: 4. CDR3 sequence: CASSQPRTGGNQPQHF. For the CDR3, the DNA is TGCGCCAGCAGTCAACCCCGGACAGGGGGCAATCAGCCCCAGCATTTT.

The chain recombines TRBV14 with TRBJ1-5; D gene uncertain. Germline V gene lookup returns CDR1 SGHDN and CDR2 FVKESK. The CDR3 covers 14 residues. Trimming removed 9 bases from V and 0 bases from J, with 12 bases in between. CDR3 in DNA: TGTGCCAGAACTGGAGTCGATAGCAATCAGCCCCAGCATTTT. Protein sequence: CARTGVDSNQPQHF.

The genes are TRBV11-3 and TRBJ2-7, with a weak D call TRBD1 (5 bases). Trimming cost V 6 bases and J 7 bases, with 16 bases left between them. Germline-derived CDR1 and CDR2 are SGHNT and YENEEA. This CDR3 region has 13 residues. The CDR3 coding sequence is TGTGCCAGCAGTCAAGGGGTAGCAGGGGAGCAGTACGTC. As protein: CASSQGVAGEQYV.

The chain uses TRBV5-1 and TRBJ2-1, with D possibly TRBD1 on 6 matching bases. CDR1 is SGHRS, CDR2 YFSETQ, per germline. V dropped 0 bases and J dropped 5 bases, with 6 bases sitting between them. The CDR3 contains 13 residues. The CDR3 DNA sequence: TGCGCCAGCAGCTTGGGGACAGACAATGAGCAGTTCTTC. Translating gives CASSLGTDNEQFF.

The V call is TRBV3-1 (or the pseudogene TRBV3-2), the J call TRBJ2-7; D gene unclear. Germline CDR1 reads LGHDT; CDR2 reads YNNKEL (reference sequence). V was pared by 2 bases and J by 4 bases, with 9 bases between. The CDR3 sequence is 13 residues long. The CDR3 sequence: CASSQRGQYEQYF. The CDR3 bases are TGTGCCAGCAGCCAACGTGGGCAGTACGAGCAGTACTTC.

V is TRBV28 and J is TRBJ2-7, with 7 bases aligning to TRBD1. The CDR3 is 18 amino acids. Germline V gene sequence: CDR1 MDHEN, CDR2 SYDVKM. V dropped 10 bases and J dropped 0; count of bases not matched to a gene: 21. DNA for the CDR3: TGTGCCACCTCAAAATTAACCCCGGGACAGTCGAGCTCCTACGAGCAGTACGTC. It yields the protein CATSKLTPGQSSSYEQYV.

This clone came up many times. The genes are TRBV28 and TRBJ1-1, with a tentative D call TRBD1 (5 bases). Deletions cut 3 bases from V and 1 base from J, with 15 bases between. This CDR3 is built from 16 residues. CDR1 is MDHEN, CDR2 SYDVKM, per germline. The CDR3 region is CASSFTLDSKNTEAFF. The CDR3 DNA reads as TGTGCCAGCAGTTTCACCCTAGACAGCAAGAACACTGAAGCTTTCTTT.

This chain uses TRBV6-5 with TRBJ1-5, with D possibly TRBD1 on 5 matching bases. Per the germline V gene, CDR1 is MNHEY and CDR2 is SVGAGI. CDR3 length equals 13 residues. Between the trimmed V and J ends, which lost 4 bases and 4 bases, there was a span of 8 bases. The CDR3 DNA reads as TGTGCCAGCAGTTGGGGGGGGAATCAGCCCCAGCATTTT. Protein product: CASSWGGNQPQHF.

The chain has TRBV9 and TRBJ2-1; maybe TRBD2 (5 bases). Germline lookup yields CDR1 SGDLS and CDR2 YYNGEE. V lost 0 bases and J lost 6, with 7 bases in between. The CDR3 loop spans 13 amino acids. The CDR3 spells CASSVVSGNEQFF. The CDR3 bases are TGTGCCAGCAGCGTAGTAAGCGGCAATGAGCAGTTCTTC.

The rearrangement links TRBV25-1 to TRBJ2-7; 9 bases line up with TRBD2. Germline assignment: CDR1 MGHDK and CDR2 SYGVNS. This CDR3 spans 16 amino acids. V trimming: 2 bases; J trimming: 1 base; junction bases outside the gene matches: 6. The CDR3, as DNA: TGTGCCAGCAGTGAAGGAGGGCTAGCGGGATCCTACGAGCAGTACTTC. Translation: CASSEGGLAGSYEQYF.

The rearrangement uses TRBV20-1 and TRBJ1-2; D gene uncertain. This CDR3 is built from 11 residues. Trimming stripped 4 bases from V and 5 bases from J, with 8 bases between. Germline lookup yields CDR1 DFQATT and CDR2 SNEGSKA (reference sequence). The CDR3 loop reads CSATREYGYTF. The CDR3 DNA is TGCAGTGCTACGAGGGAATATGGCTACACCTTC.

The rearrangement uses TRBV5-6 and TRBJ1-1, with 10 bases matching TRBD1. From germline, CDR1 is SGHDT and CDR2 YYEEEE. This CDR3 comprises 16 residues. The ends lost 3 bases at V and 4 bases at J; junction bases unmatched: 9. DNA for the CDR3: TGTGCCAGCAGCTACCCCGGGACAGGGGATAGCACTGAAGCTTTCTTT. As protein: CASSYPGTGDSTEAFF.

This clone appeared once. The chain employs TRBV2 and TRBJ1-2; 7 nucleotides line up with TRBD1. Germline-derived CDR1 and CDR2 are SNHLY and FYNNEI. J gave up 8 bases and V 0 bases, and 9 bases lay outside the gene matches. The CDR3 is 15 amino acids. CDR3 nucleotides: TGTGCCAGCAGTGAAGCCCGGACAGGATCTGGAGGCTACACCTTC. As protein: CASSEARTGSGGYTF.

This clone was recorded only once. The chain has TRBV3-1 (or the pseudogene TRBV3-2) and TRBJ2-5; tentative D call: TRBD2 (5 bases). This CDR3 comprises 14 residues. Germline CDR1 LGHDT, CDR2 YNNKEL (reference sequence). Trimming pared 4 bases from V and 3 bases from J, leaving 12 bases between. The CDR3 DNA sequence: TGTGCCAGCAGCCCGTACGAAGCGGAAGAGACCCAGTACTTC. Translating gives CASSPYEAEETQYF.

This chain links TRBV2 with TRBJ2-7, with TRBD2 matching 13 bases. The V segment lost 1 base and the J segment 5 bases; nucleotides outside the gene matches: 8. The CDR3 has 17 amino acids. CDR1 and CDR2 from the germline V gene are SNHLY and FYNNEI. CDR3 coding DNA: TGTGCCAGCAGTGAAGGGGTCCGGACTAGCGGGAGCGACGAGCAGTACTTC. Translating it yields CASSEGVRTSGSDEQYF.

This clone was observed a handful of times. The chain has TRBV4-1 and TRBJ1-1; D is ambiguous. The CDR3 length is 15 residues. The V end was cut by 4 bases, the J end by 4 bases, with 16 bases between. Germline CDR1 MGHRA, CDR2 YSYEKL. The CDR3 reads CASSPGDPRGTEAFF. The CDR3 DNA reads as TGCGCCAGCAGCCCTGGAGACCCGCGCGGCACTGAAGCTTTCTTT.